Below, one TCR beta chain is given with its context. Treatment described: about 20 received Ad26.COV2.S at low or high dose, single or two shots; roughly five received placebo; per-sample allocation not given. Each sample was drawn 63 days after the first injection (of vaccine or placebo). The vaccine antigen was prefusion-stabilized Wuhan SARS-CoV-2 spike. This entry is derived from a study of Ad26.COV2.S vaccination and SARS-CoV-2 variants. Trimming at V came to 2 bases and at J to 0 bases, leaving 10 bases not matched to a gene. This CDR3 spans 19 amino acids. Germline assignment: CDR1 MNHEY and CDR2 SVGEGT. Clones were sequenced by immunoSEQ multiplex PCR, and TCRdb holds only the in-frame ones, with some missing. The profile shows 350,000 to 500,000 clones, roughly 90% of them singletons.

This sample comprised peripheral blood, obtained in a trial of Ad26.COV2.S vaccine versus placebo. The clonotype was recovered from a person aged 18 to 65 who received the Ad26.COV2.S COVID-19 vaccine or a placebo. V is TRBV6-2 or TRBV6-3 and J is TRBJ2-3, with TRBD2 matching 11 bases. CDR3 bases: TGTGCCAGCAGTTACGGAACCGGGACTAGCGGTTATAGCACAGATACGCAGTATTTT. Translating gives CASSYGTGTSGYSTDTQYF.